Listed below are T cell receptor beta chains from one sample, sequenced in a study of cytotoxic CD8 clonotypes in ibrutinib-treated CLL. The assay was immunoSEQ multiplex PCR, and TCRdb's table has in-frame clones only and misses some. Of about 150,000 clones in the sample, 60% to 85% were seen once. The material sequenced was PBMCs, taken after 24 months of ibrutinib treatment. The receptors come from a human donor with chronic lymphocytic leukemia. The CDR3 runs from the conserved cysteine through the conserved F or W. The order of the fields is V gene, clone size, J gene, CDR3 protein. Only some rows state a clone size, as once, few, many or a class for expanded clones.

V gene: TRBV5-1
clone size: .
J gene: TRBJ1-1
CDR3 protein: CASRVWWGPTEAFF

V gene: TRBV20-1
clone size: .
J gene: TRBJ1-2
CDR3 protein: CSAPRSYGYTF

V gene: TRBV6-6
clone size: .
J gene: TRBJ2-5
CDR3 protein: CASSYPQSGATQYF

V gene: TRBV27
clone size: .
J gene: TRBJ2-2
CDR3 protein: CASSFGASGPTGELFF

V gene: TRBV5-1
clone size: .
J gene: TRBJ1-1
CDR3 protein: CASSLDQMNTEAFF

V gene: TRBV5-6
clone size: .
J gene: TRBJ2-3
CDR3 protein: CASSREAWDTQYF

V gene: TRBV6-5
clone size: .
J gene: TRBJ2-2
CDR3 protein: CASSYSLAEHTGELFF

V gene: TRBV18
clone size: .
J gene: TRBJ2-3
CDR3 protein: CASSRVSPTDTQYF

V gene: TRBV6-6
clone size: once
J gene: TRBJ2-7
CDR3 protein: CASSYVREQYF

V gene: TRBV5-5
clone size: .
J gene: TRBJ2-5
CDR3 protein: CASSFGGGTGETQYF

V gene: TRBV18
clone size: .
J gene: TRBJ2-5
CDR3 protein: CASSPGLQETQYF

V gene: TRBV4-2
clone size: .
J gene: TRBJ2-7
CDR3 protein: CASSQNPDSPLYF

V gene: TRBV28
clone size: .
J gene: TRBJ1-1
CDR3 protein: CASSLAPRTGMDEAFF

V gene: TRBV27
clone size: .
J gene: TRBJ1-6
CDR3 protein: CATRRYNSPLHF

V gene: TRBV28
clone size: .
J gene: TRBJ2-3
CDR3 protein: CASTGASVRTDTQYF

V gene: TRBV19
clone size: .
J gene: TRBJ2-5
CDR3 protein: CASTPAGGQETQYF

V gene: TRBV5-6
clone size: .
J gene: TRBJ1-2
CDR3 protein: CASSKWGGYTF

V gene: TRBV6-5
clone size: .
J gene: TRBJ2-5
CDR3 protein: CASSYRTSGNQETQYF

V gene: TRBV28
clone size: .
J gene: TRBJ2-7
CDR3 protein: CASSQPPDRLLSYEQYF

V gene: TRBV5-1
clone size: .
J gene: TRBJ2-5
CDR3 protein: CASSPHWGPAGGETQYF

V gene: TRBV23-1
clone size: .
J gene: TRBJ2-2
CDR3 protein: CASPRGGTNTGELFF

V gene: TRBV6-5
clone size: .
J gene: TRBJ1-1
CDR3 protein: CASSHITVPTEAFF

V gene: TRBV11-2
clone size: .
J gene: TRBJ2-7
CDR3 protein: CASKAGGRDYEQYF

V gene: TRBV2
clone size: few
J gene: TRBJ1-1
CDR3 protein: CASSPQGAGNTEAFF

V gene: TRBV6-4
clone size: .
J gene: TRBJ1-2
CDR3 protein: CASSDRDYGYTF

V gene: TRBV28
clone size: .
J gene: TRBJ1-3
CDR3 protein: CASSTGGRTAGNTIYF

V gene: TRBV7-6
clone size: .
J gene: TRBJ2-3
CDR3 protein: CASSLQNPPDTQYF

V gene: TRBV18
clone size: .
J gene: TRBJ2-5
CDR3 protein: CASSGAGETQYF

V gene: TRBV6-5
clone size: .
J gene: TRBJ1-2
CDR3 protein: CASSPRGTGVSGYTF

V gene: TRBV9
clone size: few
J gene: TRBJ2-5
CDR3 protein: CASSVAPSPQETQYF

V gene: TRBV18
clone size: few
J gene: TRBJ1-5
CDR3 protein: CASSPLWQTGQPQHF

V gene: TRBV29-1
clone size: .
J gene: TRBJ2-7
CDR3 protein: CSVRGSYEQYF

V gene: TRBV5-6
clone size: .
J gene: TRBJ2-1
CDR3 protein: CASSPLAGGANEQFF

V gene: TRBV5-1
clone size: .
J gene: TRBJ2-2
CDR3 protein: CASSPTGDPRSAGELFF

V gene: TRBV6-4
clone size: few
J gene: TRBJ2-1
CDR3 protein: CASSAGGDGGNEQFF

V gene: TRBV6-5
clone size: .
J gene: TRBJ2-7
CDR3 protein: CASSQPGLGGYEQYF

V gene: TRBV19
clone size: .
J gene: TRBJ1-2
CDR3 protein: CASTPTGRGSNYGYTF

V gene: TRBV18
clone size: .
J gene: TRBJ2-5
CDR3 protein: CASSPAILETQYF

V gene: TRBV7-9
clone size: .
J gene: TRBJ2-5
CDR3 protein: CASRHSAGGETQYF

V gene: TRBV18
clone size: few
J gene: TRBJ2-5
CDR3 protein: CASSPSFGETQYF

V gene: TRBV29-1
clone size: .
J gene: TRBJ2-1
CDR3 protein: CSVRTSGSYNEQFF

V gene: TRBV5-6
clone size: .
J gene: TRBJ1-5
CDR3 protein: CASSLAGRASGPQHF

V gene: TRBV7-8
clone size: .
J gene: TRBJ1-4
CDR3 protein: CASSFRGGGAQGEKLFF

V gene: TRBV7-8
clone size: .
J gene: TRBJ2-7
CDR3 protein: CASSRYAGTSGRYEQYF

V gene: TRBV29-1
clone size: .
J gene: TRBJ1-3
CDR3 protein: CSVEGAGAGNTIYF

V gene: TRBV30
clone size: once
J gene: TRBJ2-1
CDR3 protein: CAWTGQGATYNEQFF

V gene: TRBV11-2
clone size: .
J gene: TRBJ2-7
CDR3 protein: CASSLGSGAGYYEQYF

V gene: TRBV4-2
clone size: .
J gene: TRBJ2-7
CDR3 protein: CASSQEVGQGAYEQYF

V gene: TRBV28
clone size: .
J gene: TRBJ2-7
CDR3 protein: CASSLYGQGDHEQYF

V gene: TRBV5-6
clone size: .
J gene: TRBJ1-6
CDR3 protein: CASSWRDRAAPLHF

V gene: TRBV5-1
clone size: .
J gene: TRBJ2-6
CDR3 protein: CASSSAGGGANVLTF

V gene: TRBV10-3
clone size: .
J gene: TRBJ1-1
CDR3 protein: CAISDGEGTVFF

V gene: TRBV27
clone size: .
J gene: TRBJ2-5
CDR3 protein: CASSLGVTGGAETQYF

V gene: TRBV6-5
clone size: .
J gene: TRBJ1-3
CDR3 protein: CASTRDPRGTIYF